Each of the 30 T cell receptor beta chains below was sequenced from the same sample in a study of blood T cell repertoires in COVID-19. Clones were read by immunoSEQ multiplex PCR, and TCRdb kept only the in-frame ones, dropping some. The table lists 50,000 to 75,000 clones, 81% of them singletons. Material for sequencing was peripheral blood. The receptors shown here come from a woman over 75 with active or convalescent COVID-19.

The rearrangement links TRBV10-3 to TRBJ1-1; D is uncertain. Germline CDR1 ENHRY, CDR2 SYGVKD. The germline V and J ends were trimmed by 6 bases and 5 bases, with 7 bases remaining between them. The CDR3 covers 11 residues. The CDR3 coding sequence is TGTGCCATCAGGAGGGATACTGAAGCTTTCTTT. This sequence encodes CAIRRDTEAFF.

The chain couples TRBV5-6 to TRBJ2-1; possible D gene TRBD1, 6 bases. Per the germline V gene, CDR1 is SGHDT and CDR2 is YYEEEE. The CDR3 runs 16 residues. V lost 4 bases to trimming and J lost 8 bases, with 22 bases between them. CDR3 nucleotides: TGTGCCAGCAGCCGTAACAGGGACCTTCCCGGCGATGAGCAGTTCTTC. Translating it yields CASSRNRDLPGDEQFF. The full variable domain, completed using reference TRBV5-6 and TRBJ2-1, is DAGVTQSPTHLIKTRGQQVTLRCSPKSGHDTVSWYQQALGQGPQFIFQYYEEEERQRGNFPDRFSGHQFPNYSSELNVNALLLGDSALYLCASSRNRDLPGDEQFFGPGTRLTVL.

The chain carries TRBV3-1 (or the pseudogene TRBV3-2) and TRBJ1-6; TRBD1 matches at 10 bases. The CDR3 runs 17 residues. The ends lost 0 bases at V and 10 bases at J; junction bases unmatched: 9. Germline lookup yields CDR1 LGHDT and CDR2 YNNKEL (reference sequence). The CDR3 nucleotides are TGTGCCAGCAGCCAAGATCTTGGGACAGGGGAGGGGTCACCCCTCCACTTT. Translating it yields CASSQDLGTGEGSPLHF.

This clone was picked up a small number of times. The chain couples TRBV28 to TRBJ2-7; D is uncertain. Germline V gene data show CDR1 as MDHEN and CDR2 as SYDVKM. The CDR3 extends over 13 amino acids. Trimming left V 4 bases short and J 2 bases short, with 9 bases between. The CDR3 region is CASSSLPAYEQYF. CDR3 bases: TGTGCCAGCAGTTCCTTGCCAGCCTACGAGCAGTACTTC.

The gene calls are TRBV6-2 or TRBV6-3 and TRBJ2-6; D not certain. CDR3 length: 15 residues. Germline V gene lookup returns CDR1 MNHEY and CDR2 SVGEGT. The V end lost 2 bases, the J end lost 2 bases, and 7 bases lay between the germline ends. CDR3 loop: CASSYDPAGANVLTF. The CDR3 DNA is TGTGCCAGCAGTTACGATCCGGCTGGGGCCAACGTCCTGACTTTC.

CDR3 in DNA: TGCGCCAGCAGCCCATTGACAGGGGAGGTAAACACTGAAGCTTTCTTT. It translates to CASSPLTGEVNTEAFF. The V call is TRBV5-1, the J call TRBJ1-1, with 8 bases matching TRBD1. V was pared by 4 bases and J by 2 bases, with 10 bases of the junction left unmatched. The CDR3 runs to 16 residues. Germline V gene lookup returns CDR1 SGHRS and CDR2 YFSETQ.

This chain joins TRBV24-1 and TRBJ1-2, with D hard to call. V was shortened by 4 bases and J by 6 bases, with 11 bases between the two germline ends. CDR3 length: 13 residues. The germline gives CDR1 KGHDR, CDR2 SFDVKD. CDR3 in amino acids: CATSDLRADGYTF. The CDR3 region has the DNA TGTGCCACCAGTGACCTCAGAGCGGATGGCTACACCTTC.

This clone was recorded once. CDR3 nucleotides: TGCGCCAGCAGCTTGGGTCATGCAACTAATGAAAAACTGTTTTTT. It translates to CASSLGHATNEKLFF. V gene TRBV5-1 combines with J gene TRBJ1-4; D gene uncertain. The V end was cut by 0 bases, the J end by 0 bases, with 6 bases between. The CDR3 contains 15 residues. The germline V gene encodes CDR1 SGHRS and CDR2 YFSETQ. Full variable domain (outside the CDR3, taken from reference TRBV5-1 and TRBJ1-4): KAGVTQTPRYLIKTRGQQVTLSCSPISGHRSVSWYQQTPGQGLQFLFEYFSETQRNKGNFPGRFSGRQFSNSRSEMNVSTLELGDSALYLCASSLGHATNEKLFFGSGTQLSVL.

This clone was picked up a small number of times. The V and J genes are TRBV29-1 and TRBJ2-7, with 8 positions matching TRBD1. The CDR3 loop spans 11 amino acids. With 8 bases clipped from V and 7 bases from J, the junction kept 7 bases outside the gene matches. Germline V gene lookup returns CDR1 SQVTM and CDR2 ANQGSEA. For the CDR3, the DNA is TGCAGCATACAGTGGACAGGGGAGCAGTACTTC. Encoded protein: CSIQWTGEQYF.

The genes are TRBV18 and TRBJ1-1; 8 bases are shared with TRBD1. The CDR3 loop spans 17 amino acids. Germline CDR1 and CDR2: KGHSH and LQKENI. The J segment lost 1 base and the V segment lost 3 bases, leaving 10 bases of the junction unmatched. The CDR3 protein is CASSPPRGQGPNTEAFF. Written as DNA, the CDR3 is TGTGCCAGCTCACCCCCCCGAGGACAGGGACCGAACACTGAAGCTTTCTTT.

The chain combines TRBV5-4 with TRBJ1-5; D may be TRBD1 (6 bases). This CDR3 has 17 residues. The germline V gene has CDR1 SGHNT and CDR2 YYREEE (reference sequence). V shed 4 bases and J shed 0 bases, with 17 bases lying between them. In DNA form, the CDR3 reads TGTGCCAGCAGCCCGCGCCATACAGGGTCTAGCAATCAGCCCCAGCATTTT. This encodes CASSPRHTGSSNQPQHF.

This chain connects TRBV28 to TRBJ1-5, with D tentatively TRBD1 (6 bases). Trimming cost V 1 base and J 4 bases, with 11 bases left between them. CDR3 length: 15 residues. In germline, CDR1 is MDHEN, CDR2 SYDVKM. DNA for the CDR3: TGTGCCAGCAGTTTATCGCAGGGGCGAAATCAGCCCCAGCATTTT. It is translated as CASSLSQGRNQPQHF.

The V call is TRBV14, the J call TRBJ2-7; TRBD1 matches at 8 bases. J lost 5 bases, V lost 4 bases, and 4 bases had no gene match. Germline-derived CDR1 and CDR2 are SGHDN and FVKESK. The CDR3 extends over 13 amino acids. The CDR3 region is CASSLWTGNEQYF. In nucleotides, the CDR3 is TGTGCCAGCAGCCTCTGGACAGGGAACGAGCAGTACTTC.

This chain links TRBV6-5 with TRBJ2-2, with D perhaps TRBD1 (6 bases). This CDR3 is built from 15 residues. V dropped 6 bases and J dropped 5 bases, with 16 bases sitting between them. Germline V lookup: CDR1 MNHEY, CDR2 SVGAGI. CDR3 in amino acids: CASRGPGRGTGELFF. The CDR3 nucleotides are TGTGCCAGCAGGGGACCGGGTAGGGGGACCGGGGAGCTGTTTTTT.

The chain joins TRBV7-2 to TRBJ2-1, with D perhaps TRBD1 (7 bases). This CDR3 comprises 15 residues. V lost 1 base and J 4 bases, leaving 11 bases between the germline ends. Germline CDR1 is SGHTA and CDR2 is FQGNSA. The CDR3 is CASSLDQGGYNEQFF. CDR3 DNA sequence: TGTGCCAGCAGCTTAGACCAGGGGGGTTACAATGAGCAGTTCTTC.

This chain connects TRBV19 to TRBJ2-6; TRBD1 aligns across 9 bases. Germline-derived CDR1 and CDR2 are LNHDA and SQIVND (reference sequence). J lost 0 bases, V lost 6 bases, and 12 bases had no gene match. The CDR3 totals 19 residues. The CDR3 is CASSLTGTGYNSGANVLTF. The CDR3 region has the DNA TGTGCCAGTAGCTTAACCGGGACAGGGTACAACTCTGGGGCCAACGTCCTGACTTTC. Full variable domain (remainder filled in from reference TRBV19 and TRBJ2-6): DGGITQSPKYLFRKEGQNVTLSCEQNLNHDAMYWYRQDPGQGLRLIYYSQIVNDFQKGDIAEGYSVSREKKESFPLTVTSAQKNPTAFYLCASSLTGTGYNSGANVLTFGAGSRLTVL.

The V and J genes are TRBV19 and TRBJ2-1, with TRBD2 as a possible D gene (7 bases). Trimming left V 0 bases short and J 2 bases short, with 11 bases between. The CDR3 extends over 16 amino acids. Germline CDR1 reads LNHDA; CDR2 reads SQIVND (reference sequence). CDR3 coding DNA: TGTGCCAGTAGTATAGACAGGGAGGGGGCCTACAATGAGCAGTTCTTC. It encodes CASSIDREGAYNEQFF.

This chain uses TRBV27 with TRBJ1-2, with 7 bases identical to TRBD1. Germline trimming cut 6 bases from V and 8 bases from J; bases unmatched to any gene: 15. Germline V gives CDR1 MNHEY, CDR2 SMNVEV (reference sequence). The CDR3 runs 15 residues. CDR3 in DNA: TGTGCCAGCAGCCCGAATGCGAACAGGGGACGGGGCTACACCTTC. It yields the protein CASSPNANRGRGYTF.

The J gene is TRBJ1-6, the V gene TRBV6-5; no clear D gene. Germline values: CDR1 MNHEY, CDR2 SVGAGI. Trimming took off 7 bases at V and 9 bases at J, with 10 bases between the two ends. The CDR3 loop spans 12 amino acids. CDR3 coding DNA: TGTGCCAGCAAAGACACTCCTTCACCCCTCCACTTT. Translation gives CASKDTPSPLHF.

V is TRBV6-5 and J is TRBJ1-2; TRBD1 aligns across 10 bases. Germline assignment: CDR1 MNHEY and CDR2 SVGAGI. CDR3 size: 15 residues. Germline trimming cut 4 bases from V and 7 bases from J; bases unmatched to any gene: 9. CDR3 DNA: TGTGCCAGCAGTTCTGACAGGGGGCGTTCTGGTGGCTACACCTTC. Its translation: CASSSDRGRSGGYTF.

The chain combines TRBV7-9 with TRBJ1-1; D remains ambiguous. Germline CDR1 is SEHNR and CDR2 is FQNEAQ (reference sequence). The length of the CDR3 is 14 residues. V lost 2 bases and J 6 bases, leaving 13 bases between the germline ends. The CDR3 region is CASSLRAREAEAFF. In DNA form, the CDR3 reads TGTGCCAGCAGCTTAAGGGCCCGGGAGGCTGAAGCTTTCTTT.

This clone was seen a single time. This chain uses TRBV7-2 with TRBJ2-3; possible D gene TRBD2, 6 bases. Between the trimmed V and J ends, which lost 1 base and 0 bases, there was a span of 8 bases. Germline V gene sequence: CDR1 SGHTA, CDR2 FQGNSA. This CDR3 has 15 residues. The CDR3: CASSLVLASTDTQYF. The CDR3, as DNA: TGTGCCAGCAGCTTAGTTCTAGCGAGCACAGATACGCAGTATTTT.

V and J are TRBV28 and TRBJ1-2; possible D gene TRBD1, 6 bases. CDR1 is MDHEN and CDR2 is SYDVKM in the germline V gene. V lost 2 bases to trimming and J lost 2 bases, with 15 bases between them. CDR3 length equals 16 residues. In nucleotides, the CDR3 is TGTGCCAGCAGTTTACCCACCCGGACAGAGAACTATGGCTACACCTTC. Translation gives CASSLPTRTENYGYTF.

In this sample, this clone turned up a few times. This sequence joins TRBV5-1 and TRBJ2-1; D might be TRBD1 (5 bases). The CDR3 runs to 12 residues. Between the trimmed V and J ends, which lost 4 bases and 4 bases, there was a span of 6 bases. The germline V gene encodes CDR1 SGHRS and CDR2 YFSETQ. The CDR3 DNA reads TGCGCCAGCAGCGACAGATACAATGAGCAGTTCTTC. It translates to CASSDRYNEQFF.

The chain links TRBV14 to TRBJ2-7, with D unresolved. Germline CDR1 and CDR2: SGHDN and FVKESK. Trimming took off 1 base at V and 2 bases at J, with 9 bases between the two ends. The CDR3 is made up of 14 amino acids. The CDR3 is CASSQVQVPYEQYF. The DNA for the CDR3 is TGTGCCAGCAGCCAAGTTCAGGTACCCTACGAGCAGTACTTC.

This clone has a single count. This sequence joins TRBV25-1 and TRBJ1-2; tentative D call: TRBD1 (6 bases). The CDR3 consists of 15 residues. V was pared by 3 bases and J by 4 bases, with 15 bases between. Germline V lookup: CDR1 MGHDK, CDR2 SYGVNS. CDR3 sequence reads: CASSDSTGRSYGYTF. DNA of the CDR3: TGTGCCAGCAGTGATTCGACAGGCCGTTCCTATGGCTACACCTTC.

This chain uses TRBV6-1 with TRBJ1-1; possibly TRBD1 for D (6 bases). The CDR3 spans 12 residues. The germline V gene encodes CDR1 MNHNS and CDR2 SASEGT. The ends were cut back, 1 base at V and 9 bases at J, with 9 bases in the middle. The CDR3 DNA reads as TGTGCCAGCAGTGAAGAGGGGGGGAAAGCTTTCTTT. This translates into CASSEEGGKAFF.

This clone has only a few counts. The chain employs TRBV5-5 and TRBJ1-2; D uncertain. CDR1 SGHKS and CDR2 YYEKEE come from the germline V gene (reference sequence). Trimming cost V 1 base and J 0 bases, with 13 bases left between them. The CDR3 runs 16 residues. In DNA, the CDR3 is TGTGCCAGCAGCTTGTTCTCCTGCCGGGCTAACTATGGCTACACCTTC. Translating it yields CASSLFSCRANYGYTF.

The CDR3 region is CASSQVGVQPQHF. In nucleotides, the CDR3 is TGTGCCAGCAGCCAAGTAGGAGTCCAGCCCCAGCATTTT. The chain couples TRBV3-1 (or the pseudogene TRBV3-2) to TRBJ1-5, with no clear D. Trimming took 1 base from V and 7 from J, leaving 8 bases between them. The CDR3 consists of 13 residues. Germline values: CDR1 LGHDT, CDR2 YNNKEL (reference sequence).

There are a few counts of this clone. The chain uses TRBV7-6 and TRBJ1-4; weak D call: TRBD1 (5 bases). Trimming cost V 1 base and J 3 bases, with 9 bases left between them. Germline CDR1 reads SGHVS; CDR2 reads FNYEAQ. This CDR3 comprises 15 residues. CDR3 DNA: TGTGCCAGCAGCTTAGGGGGGACTCCTAATGAAAAACTGTTTTTT. This gives the protein CASSLGGTPNEKLFF. Complete variable domain (other parts from reference TRBV7-6 and TRBJ1-4): GAGVSQSPRYKVTKRGQDVALRCDPISGHVSLYWYRQALGQGPEFLTYFNYEAQQDKSGLPNDRFSAERPEGSISTLTIQRTEQRDSAMYRCASSLGGTPNEKLFFGSGTQLSVL.